The 8 T cell receptor beta chains below all came from one sample that was sequenced in a study of OX40 agonist ivuxolimab in advanced cancers. Profiled with immunoSEQ multiplex PCR; TCRdb holds only in-frame clones, not every one. The sample lists about 50,000 clones, roughly 84% seen once, with about 0.65% in the top ten. This specimen was CD4+ or CD8+ T cells sorted from blood, taken in a trial of the OX40 agonist ivuxolimab. These receptors originate from an adult with an advanced solid tumor such as melanoma, head and neck, liver or kidney cancer.

This chain connects TRBV30 to TRBJ1-1, with unresolved D. Germline CDR1 GTSNPN, CDR2 SVGIG (reference sequence). V was clipped by 3 bases and J by 6 bases, with 5 bases between them. The CDR3 runs to 10 residues. The chain's CDR3 is CAWSRSEAFF. CDR3 DNA: TGTGCCTGGAGCAGGTCTGAAGCTTTCTTT.

The CDR3 nucleotides are TGTGCCAGCAGCCGACTAGCGGGGGGGCCTAATGAGCAGTTCTTC. Residues: CASSRLAGGPNEQFF. The gene calls are TRBV6-5 and TRBJ2-1, with 14 bases matching TRBD2. V lost 6 bases to trimming and J lost 7 bases; unmatched junction nucleotides: 5. Germline loops: CDR1 MNHEY, CDR2 SVGAGI. The CDR3 contains 15 residues.

The V call is TRBV28, the J call TRBJ1-2; no clear D. Trimming stripped 2 bases from V and 7 bases from J, with 8 bases between. This CDR3 spans 12 amino acids. The germline gives CDR1 MDHEN, CDR2 SYDVKM. The CDR3 sequence: CASSLRAVGYTF. For the CDR3, the DNA is TGTGCCAGCAGTTTAAGGGCAGTTGGCTACACCTTC.

The chain has TRBV19 and TRBJ2-3, with a tentative D call TRBD2 (5 bases). This CDR3 comprises 16 residues. Looked up from germline, CDR1 is LNHDA and CDR2 is SQIVND (reference sequence). V was trimmed by 1 base and J by 6 bases, leaving 17 bases between them. The CDR3: CASSIGVRGFPDTQYF. The CDR3 nucleotides read TGTGCCAGTAGTATAGGAGTACGGGGTTTCCCGGATACGCAGTATTTT.

The rearrangement links TRBV20-1 to TRBJ2-7; D not certain. Germline V gene lookup returns CDR1 DFQATT and CDR2 SNEGSKA (reference sequence). The V and J ends lost 7 bases and 3 bases respectively, with 7 bases between them. The CDR3 is made up of 10 amino acids. The CDR3, as DNA: TGCAGTGTAGGCGGCTACGAGCAGTACTTC. It specifies CSVGGYEQYF.

The rearrangement joins TRBV18 to TRBJ2-1; D possibly corresponds to TRBD1 (5 bases). The CDR3 is 17 amino acids. Trimming cost V 3 bases and J 6 bases, with 21 bases left between them. CDR1 is KGHSH and CDR2 is LQKENI in the germline V gene. CDR3 nucleotides: TGTGCCAGCTCACCCCCGATGACAGTAAAAGGCTCCAATGAGCAGTTCTTC. It encodes CASSPPMTVKGSNEQFF.

V and J are TRBV5-4 and TRBJ2-2; D possibly corresponds to TRBD1 (5 bases). Per the germline V gene, CDR1 is SGHNT and CDR2 is YYREEE (reference sequence). Trimming pared 0 bases from V and 10 bases from J, leaving 16 bases between. This CDR3 is 15 amino acids long. The CDR3 region is CASSLGWGGAEELFF. CDR3 nucleotides: TGTGCCAGCAGCTTGGGATGGGGTGGGGCGGAGGAGCTGTTTTTT.

The gene calls are TRBV15 and TRBJ1-3, with 7 bases aligning to TRBD1. The CDR3 contains 15 residues. V dropped 6 bases and J dropped 2; count of bases not matched to a gene: 7. Germline-derived CDR1 and CDR2 are LNHNV and YYDKDF (reference sequence). The CDR3 DNA reads as TGTGCCACCAGTAACAGGGGAGTTACTGGAAACACCATATATTTT. Protein sequence: CATSNRGVTGNTIYF.